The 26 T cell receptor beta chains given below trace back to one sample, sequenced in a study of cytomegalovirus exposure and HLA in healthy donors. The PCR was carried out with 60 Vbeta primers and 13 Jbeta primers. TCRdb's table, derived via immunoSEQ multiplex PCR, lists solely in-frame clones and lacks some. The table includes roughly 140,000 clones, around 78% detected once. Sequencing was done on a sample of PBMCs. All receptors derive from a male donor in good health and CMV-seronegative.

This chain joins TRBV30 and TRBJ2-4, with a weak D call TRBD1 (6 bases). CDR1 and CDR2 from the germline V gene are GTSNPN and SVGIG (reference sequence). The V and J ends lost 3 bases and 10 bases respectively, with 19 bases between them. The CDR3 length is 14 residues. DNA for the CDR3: TGTGCCTGGAGGAATTCAGGGGATTTGGGGATTCAGTACTTC. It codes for CAWRNSGDLGIQYF.

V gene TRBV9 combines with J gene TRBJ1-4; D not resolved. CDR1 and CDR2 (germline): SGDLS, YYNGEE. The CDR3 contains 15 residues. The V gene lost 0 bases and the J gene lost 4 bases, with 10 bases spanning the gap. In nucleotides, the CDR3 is TGTGCCAGCAGCGTAGATCCGGAGCTTAATGAAAAACTGTTTTTT. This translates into CASSVDPELNEKLFF.

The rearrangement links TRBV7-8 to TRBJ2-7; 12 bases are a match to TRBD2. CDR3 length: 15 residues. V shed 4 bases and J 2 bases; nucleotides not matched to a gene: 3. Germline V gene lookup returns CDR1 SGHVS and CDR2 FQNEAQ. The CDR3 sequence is CASSSRTSGTYEQYF. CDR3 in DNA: TGTGCCAGCAGCTCGAGGACTAGCGGGACCTACGAGCAGTACTTC.

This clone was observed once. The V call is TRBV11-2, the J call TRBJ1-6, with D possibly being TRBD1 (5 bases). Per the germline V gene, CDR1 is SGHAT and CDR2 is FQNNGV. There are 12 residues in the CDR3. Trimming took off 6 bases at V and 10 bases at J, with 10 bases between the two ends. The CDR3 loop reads CASRAGFSPLHF. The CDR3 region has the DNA TGTGCCAGCAGGGCAGGGTTCTCACCCCTCCACTTT.

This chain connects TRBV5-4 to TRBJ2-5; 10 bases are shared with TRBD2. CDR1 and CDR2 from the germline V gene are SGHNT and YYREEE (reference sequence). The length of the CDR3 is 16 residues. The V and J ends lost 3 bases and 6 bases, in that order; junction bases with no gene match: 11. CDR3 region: CASSSEAGGPLKTQYF. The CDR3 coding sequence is TGTGCCAGCAGCTCCGAAGCGGGGGGGCCTCTAAAGACCCAGTACTTC.

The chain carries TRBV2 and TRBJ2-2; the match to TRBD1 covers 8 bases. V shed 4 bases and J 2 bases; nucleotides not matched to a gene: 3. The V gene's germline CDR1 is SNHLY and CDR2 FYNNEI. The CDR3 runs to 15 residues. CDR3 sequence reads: CASSGRGPNTGELFF. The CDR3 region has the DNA TGTGCCAGCAGTGGCAGGGGGCCTAACACCGGGGAGCTGTTTTTT.

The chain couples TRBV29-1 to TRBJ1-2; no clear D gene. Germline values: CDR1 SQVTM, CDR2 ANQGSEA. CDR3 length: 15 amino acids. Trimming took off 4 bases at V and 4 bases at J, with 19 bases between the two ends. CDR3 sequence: CSVVVKSPSSYGYTF. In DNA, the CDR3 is TGCAGCGTTGTGGTCAAATCCCCAAGTAGCTATGGCTACACCTTC.

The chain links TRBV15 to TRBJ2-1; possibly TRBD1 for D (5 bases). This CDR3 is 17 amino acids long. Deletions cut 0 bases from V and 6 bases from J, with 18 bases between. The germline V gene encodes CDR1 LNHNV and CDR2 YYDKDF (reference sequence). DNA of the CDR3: TGTGCCACCAGCAGAGATTTGGCAGGGCCTTCTAGCAATGAGCAGTTCTTC. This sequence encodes CATSRDLAGPSSNEQFF.

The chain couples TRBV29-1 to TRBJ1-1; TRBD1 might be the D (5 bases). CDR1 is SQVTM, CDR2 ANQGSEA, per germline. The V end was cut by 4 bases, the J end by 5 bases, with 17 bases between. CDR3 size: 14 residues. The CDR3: CSVVSVRGDTEAFF. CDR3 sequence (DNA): TGCAGCGTTGTAAGCGTAAGGGGTGATACTGAAGCTTTCTTT.

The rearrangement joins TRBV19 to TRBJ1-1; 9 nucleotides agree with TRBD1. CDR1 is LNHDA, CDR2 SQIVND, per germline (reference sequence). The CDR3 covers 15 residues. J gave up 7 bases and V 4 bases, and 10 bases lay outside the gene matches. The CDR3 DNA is TGTGCCAGTAGTACACTACTACAGGGGGCGGGTGAAGCTTTCTTT. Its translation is CASSTLLQGAGEAFF.

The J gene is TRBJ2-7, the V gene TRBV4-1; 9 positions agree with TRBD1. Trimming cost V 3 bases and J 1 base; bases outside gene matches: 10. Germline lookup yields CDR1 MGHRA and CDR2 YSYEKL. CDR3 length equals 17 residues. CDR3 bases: TGCGCCAGCAGCCAGACCCCCGGGACAGGGTTTTCCTACGAGCAGTACTTC. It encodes CASSQTPGTGFSYEQYF.

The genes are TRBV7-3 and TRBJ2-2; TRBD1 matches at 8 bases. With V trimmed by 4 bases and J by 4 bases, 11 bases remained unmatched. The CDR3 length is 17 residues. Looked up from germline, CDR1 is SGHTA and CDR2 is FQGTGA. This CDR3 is CASSSGQGDVFTGELFF. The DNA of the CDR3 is TGTGCCAGCAGCTCTGGACAGGGTGACGTCTTCACCGGGGAGCTGTTTTTT.

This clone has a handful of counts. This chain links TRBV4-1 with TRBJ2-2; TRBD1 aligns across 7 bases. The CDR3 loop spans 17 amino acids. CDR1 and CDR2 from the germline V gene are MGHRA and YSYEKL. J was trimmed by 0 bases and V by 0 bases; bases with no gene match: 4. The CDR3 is CASSQDRDSANTGELFF. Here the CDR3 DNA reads TGCGCCAGCAGCCAAGACCGGGACAGCGCGAACACCGGGGAGCTGTTTTTT.

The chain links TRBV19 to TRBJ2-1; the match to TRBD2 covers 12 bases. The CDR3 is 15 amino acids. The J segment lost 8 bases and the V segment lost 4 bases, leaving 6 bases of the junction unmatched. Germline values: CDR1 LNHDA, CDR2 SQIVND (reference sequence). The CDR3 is CASSTSGGAGYEQFF. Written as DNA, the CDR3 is TGTGCCAGTAGTACTAGCGGGGGGGCCGGGTATGAGCAGTTCTTC.

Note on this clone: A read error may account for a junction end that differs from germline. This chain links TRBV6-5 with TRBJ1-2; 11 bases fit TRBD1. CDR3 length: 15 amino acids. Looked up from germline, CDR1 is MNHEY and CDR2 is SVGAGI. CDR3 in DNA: TGTGCCAGCAGGGAGGGGACAGGGGGAAACTATGGCTACCCCTTC. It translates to CASREGTGGNYGYPF.

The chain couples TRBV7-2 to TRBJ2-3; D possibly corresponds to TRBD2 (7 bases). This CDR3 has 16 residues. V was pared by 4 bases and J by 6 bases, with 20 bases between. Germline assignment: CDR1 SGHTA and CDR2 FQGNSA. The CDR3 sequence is CASSSDLRGPGDTQYF. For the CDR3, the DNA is TGTGCCAGCAGCTCGGACTTGCGGGGGCCCGGGGATACGCAGTATTTT.

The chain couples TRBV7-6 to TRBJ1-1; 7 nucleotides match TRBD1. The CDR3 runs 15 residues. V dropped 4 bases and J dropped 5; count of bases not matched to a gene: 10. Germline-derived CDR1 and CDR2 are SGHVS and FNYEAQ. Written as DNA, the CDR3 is TGTGCCAGCAGCTCCGGGGGGGACAGAGAGACTGAAGCTTTCTTT. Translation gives CASSSGGDRETEAFF.

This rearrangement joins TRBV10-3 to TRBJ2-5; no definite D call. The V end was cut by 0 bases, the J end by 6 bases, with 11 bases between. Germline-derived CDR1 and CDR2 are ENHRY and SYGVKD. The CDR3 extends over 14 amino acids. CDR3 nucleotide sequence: TGTGCCATCAGTGAGTCGGGCAGTCAACAGACCCAGTACTTC. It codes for CAISESGSQQTQYF.

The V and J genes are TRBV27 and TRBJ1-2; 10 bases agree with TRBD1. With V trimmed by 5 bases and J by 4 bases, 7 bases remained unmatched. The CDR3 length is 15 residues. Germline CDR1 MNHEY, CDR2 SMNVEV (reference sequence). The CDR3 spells CASSLRQGAIYGYTF. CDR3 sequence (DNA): TGTGCCAGCAGTCTCCGACAGGGGGCCATCTATGGCTACACCTTC.

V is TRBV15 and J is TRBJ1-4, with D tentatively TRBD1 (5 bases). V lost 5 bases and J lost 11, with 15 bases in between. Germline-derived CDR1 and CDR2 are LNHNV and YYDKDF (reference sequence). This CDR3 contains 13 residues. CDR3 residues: CATSPGDVRKLFF. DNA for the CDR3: TGTGCCACCAGCCCGGGGGATGTTCGGAAACTGTTTTTT.

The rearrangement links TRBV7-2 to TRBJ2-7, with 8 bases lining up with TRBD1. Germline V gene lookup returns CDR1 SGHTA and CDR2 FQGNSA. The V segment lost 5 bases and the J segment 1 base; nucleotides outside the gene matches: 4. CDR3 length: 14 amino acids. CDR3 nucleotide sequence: TGTGCCAGCAGCCCGGACAGGGTATCCTACGAGCAGTACTTC. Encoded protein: CASSPDRVSYEQYF.

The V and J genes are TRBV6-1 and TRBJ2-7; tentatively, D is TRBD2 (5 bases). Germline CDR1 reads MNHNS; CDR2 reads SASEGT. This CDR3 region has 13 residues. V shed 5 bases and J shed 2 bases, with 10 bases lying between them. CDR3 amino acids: CASSRGFTYEQYF. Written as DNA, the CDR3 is TGTGCCAGCAGTCGGGGATTTACCTACGAGCAGTACTTC.

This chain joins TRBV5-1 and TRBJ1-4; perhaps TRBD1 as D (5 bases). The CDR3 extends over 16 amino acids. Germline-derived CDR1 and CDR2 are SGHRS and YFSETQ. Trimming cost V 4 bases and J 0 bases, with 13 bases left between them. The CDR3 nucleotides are TGCGCCAGCAGCCGGATGCGGGGACCAACTAATGAAAAACTGTTTTTT. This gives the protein CASSRMRGPTNEKLFF.

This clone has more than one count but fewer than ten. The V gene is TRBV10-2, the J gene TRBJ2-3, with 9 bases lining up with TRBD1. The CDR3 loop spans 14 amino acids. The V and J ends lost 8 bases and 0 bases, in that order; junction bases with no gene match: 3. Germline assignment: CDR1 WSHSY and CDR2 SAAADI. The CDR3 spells CASQGTGSTDTQYF. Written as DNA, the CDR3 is TGCGCCAGCCAAGGGACAGGGAGCACAGATACGCAGTATTTT.

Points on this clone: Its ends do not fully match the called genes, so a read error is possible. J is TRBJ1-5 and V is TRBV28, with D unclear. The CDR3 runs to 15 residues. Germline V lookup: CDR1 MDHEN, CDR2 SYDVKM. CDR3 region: CPSTGIAVDNQPQHF. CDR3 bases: TGTCCCAGCACCGGAATAGCCGTAGACAATCAGCCCCAGCATTTT.

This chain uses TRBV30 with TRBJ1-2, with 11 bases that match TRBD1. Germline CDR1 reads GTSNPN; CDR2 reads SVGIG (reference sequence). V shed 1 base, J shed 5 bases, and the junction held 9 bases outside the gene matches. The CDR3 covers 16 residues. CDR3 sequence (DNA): TGTGCCTGGAGTGCAGGACAGGGGGCTTATTGGTATGGCTACACCTTC. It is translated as CAWSAGQGAYWYGYTF.